This T cell receptor beta chain is from a study of cytomegalovirus exposure and HLA in healthy donors. Study information: As released early, the data held about 85 million unique TCRs from HLA-typed donors. Of all 400 or so donors who were genotyped, 75% to 85% belonged to the Caucasian-associated ancestry cluster.

General study findings and limits: The records held CMV serostatus as the only immune exposure information.

CDR1 is SGHTA, CDR2 FQGNSA, per germline. Trimming took 3 bases from V and 4 from J, leaving 12 bases between them. This CDR3 is 15 amino acids long. With 60 Vbeta and 13 Jbeta primers, the PCR was carried out. Generated by immunoSEQ multiplex PCR, the TCRdb table keeps only in-frame clones and is missing some. The data hold roughly 140,000 clones, with roughly 79% observed a single time. Comments on this clone: Its antigen is unidentified.

Sample: PBMCs. The clonotype comes from a woman in her sixties or seventies in good health and CMV-seropositive. The rearrangement joins TRBV7-2 to TRBJ2-2; D is undetermined. The CDR3 sequence: CASSFVWSGTGELFF. In DNA form, the CDR3 reads TGTGCCAGCAGCTTTGTCTGGTCGGGCACCGGGGAGCTGTTTTTT.